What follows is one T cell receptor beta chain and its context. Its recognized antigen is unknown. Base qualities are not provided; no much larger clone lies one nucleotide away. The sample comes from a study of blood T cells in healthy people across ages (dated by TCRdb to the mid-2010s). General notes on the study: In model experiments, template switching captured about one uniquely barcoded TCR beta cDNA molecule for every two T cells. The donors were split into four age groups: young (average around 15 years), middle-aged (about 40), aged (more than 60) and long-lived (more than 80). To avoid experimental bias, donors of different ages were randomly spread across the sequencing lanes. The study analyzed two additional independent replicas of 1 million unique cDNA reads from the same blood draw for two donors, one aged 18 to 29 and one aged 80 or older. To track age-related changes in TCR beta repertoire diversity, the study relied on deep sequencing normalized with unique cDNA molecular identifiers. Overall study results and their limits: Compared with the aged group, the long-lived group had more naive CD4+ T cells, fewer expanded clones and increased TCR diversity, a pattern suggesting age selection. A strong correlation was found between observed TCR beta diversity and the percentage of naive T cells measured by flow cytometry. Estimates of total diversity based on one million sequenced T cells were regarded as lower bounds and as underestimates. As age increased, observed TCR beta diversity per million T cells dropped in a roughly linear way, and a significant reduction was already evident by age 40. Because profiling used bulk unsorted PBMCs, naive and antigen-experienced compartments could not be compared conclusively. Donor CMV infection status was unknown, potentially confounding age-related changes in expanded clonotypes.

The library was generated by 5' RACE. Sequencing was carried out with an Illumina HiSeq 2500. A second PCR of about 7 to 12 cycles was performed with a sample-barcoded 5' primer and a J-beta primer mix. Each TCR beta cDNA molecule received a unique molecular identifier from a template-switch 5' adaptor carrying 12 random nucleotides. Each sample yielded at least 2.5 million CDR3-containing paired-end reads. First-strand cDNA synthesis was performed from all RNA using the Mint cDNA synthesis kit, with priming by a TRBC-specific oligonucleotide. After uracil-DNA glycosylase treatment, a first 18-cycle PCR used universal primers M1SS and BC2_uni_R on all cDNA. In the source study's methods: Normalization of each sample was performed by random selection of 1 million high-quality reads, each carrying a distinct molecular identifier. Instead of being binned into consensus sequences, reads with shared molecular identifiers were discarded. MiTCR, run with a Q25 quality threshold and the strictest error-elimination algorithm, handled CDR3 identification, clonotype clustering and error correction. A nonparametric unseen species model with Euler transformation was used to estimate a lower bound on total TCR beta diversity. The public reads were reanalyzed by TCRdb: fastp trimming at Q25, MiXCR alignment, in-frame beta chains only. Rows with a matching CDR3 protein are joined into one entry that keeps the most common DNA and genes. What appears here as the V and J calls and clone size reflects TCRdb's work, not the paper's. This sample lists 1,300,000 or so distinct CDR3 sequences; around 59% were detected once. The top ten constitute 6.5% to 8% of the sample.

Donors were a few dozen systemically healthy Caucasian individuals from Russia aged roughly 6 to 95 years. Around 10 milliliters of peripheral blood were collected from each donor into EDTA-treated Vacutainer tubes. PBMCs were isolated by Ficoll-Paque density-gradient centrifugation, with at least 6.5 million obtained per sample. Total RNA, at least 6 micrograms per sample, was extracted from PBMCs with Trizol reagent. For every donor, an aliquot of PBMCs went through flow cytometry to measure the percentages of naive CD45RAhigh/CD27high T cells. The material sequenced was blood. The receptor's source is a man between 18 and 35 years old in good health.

The nucleotide sequence is TGTGCCAGCAGTTTATTTGGCGGGGCCAGCTCCTACGAGCAGTACTTC. This sequence encodes CASSLFGGASSYEQYF. This chain joins TRBV28 to TRBJ2-7; the D region possibly corresponds to TRBD2 (6 bases align). V is pared back by 1 base and J by 0 bases, with 13 bases lying between the germline termini. From a lookup of the germline V gene, CDR1 and CDR2 are MDHEN and SYDVKM. The CDR3 numbers 16 residues from cysteine through phenylalanine. CDR3 DNA is the only sequence kept; it has 48 bases, read in frame from the first base. The full variable domain, with segments outside the CDR3 supplied by the reference TRBV28 and TRBJ2-7 proteins, appears as DVKVTQSSRYLVKRTGEKVFLECVQDMDHENMFWYRQDPGLGLRLIYFSYDVKMKEKGDIPEGYSVSREKKERFSLILESASTNQTSMYLCASSLFGGASSYEQYFGPGTRLTVT.